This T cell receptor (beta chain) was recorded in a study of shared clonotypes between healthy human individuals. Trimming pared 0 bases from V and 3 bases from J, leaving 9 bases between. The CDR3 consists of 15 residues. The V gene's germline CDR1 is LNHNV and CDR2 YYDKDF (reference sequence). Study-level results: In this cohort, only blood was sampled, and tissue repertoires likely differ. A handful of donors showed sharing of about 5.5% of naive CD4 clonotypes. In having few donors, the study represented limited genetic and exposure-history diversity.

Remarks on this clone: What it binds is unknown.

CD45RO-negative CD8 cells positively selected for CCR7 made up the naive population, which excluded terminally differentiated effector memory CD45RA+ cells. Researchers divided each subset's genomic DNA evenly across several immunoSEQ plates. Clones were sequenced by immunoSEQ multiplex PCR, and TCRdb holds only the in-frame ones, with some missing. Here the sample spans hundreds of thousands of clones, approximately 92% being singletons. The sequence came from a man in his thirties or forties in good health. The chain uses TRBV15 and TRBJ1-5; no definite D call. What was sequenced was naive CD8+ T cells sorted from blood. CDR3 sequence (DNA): TGTGCCACCAGCAGAGATCGGAGCTTCAATCAGCCCCAGCATTTT. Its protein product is CATSRDRSFNQPQHF.